These 28 T cell receptor beta chains share one sample of origin, sequenced in a study of beta chain features in type 1 diabetes. Study-level results: In all four CD4+ subsets, TCRB CDR3 length was significantly, moderately reduced in type 1 diabetes.

For these receptors, no antigen is known. Every bit of the isolated RNA underwent reverse transcription, so sequencing read expressed TCRB transcripts. The repertoire was sequenced with immunoSEQ multiplex PCR; TCRdb's copy has only in-frame clones and lacks some. This table holds under 200,000 clones, roughly 8% found once. Sequencing input: central memory CD4+ T cells from blood. The receptor set was obtained from a woman aged 18 to 35 with type 1 diabetes.

In this sample, this clone turned up a few times. This chain links TRBV2 with TRBJ1-5; 7 bases map to TRBD1. This CDR3 comprises 13 residues. Trimming cost V 5 bases and J 4 bases; bases outside gene matches: 2. The germline CDR1 and CDR2 sequences are SNHLY and FYNNEI. CDR3 DNA: TGTGCCAGCAGTTGGGACAGAAATCAGCCCCAGCATTTT. Amino acid sequence: CASSWDRNQPQHF.

The chain employs TRBV19 and TRBJ2-3; TRBD2 matches 12 bases. V shed 0 bases, J shed 6 bases, and the junction held 1 base outside the gene matches. The CDR3 contains 15 residues. The germline CDR1 and CDR2 sequences are LNHDA and SQIVND (reference sequence). CDR3 bases: TGTGCCAGTAGTATAGATGGGACTAGCGGGGATACGCAGTATTTT. Its protein product is CASSIDGTSGDTQYF.

The genes are TRBV14 and TRBJ2-5; D may be TRBD1 (5 bases). V was pared by 4 bases and J by 5 bases, with 11 bases between. CDR1 SGHDN and CDR2 FVKESK come from the germline V gene. The CDR3 length is 13 residues. The CDR3 DNA reads as TGTGCCAGCAGCCCATTCCCAGGGGAGACCCAGTACTTC. Residues: CASSPFPGETQYF.

In this sample, this clone turned up a few times. The V call is TRBV7-2, the J call TRBJ2-1; 8 nucleotides match TRBD2. The CDR3 has 14 residues. The germline CDR1 and CDR2 sequences are SGHTA and FQGNSA. V shed 5 bases, J shed 6 bases, and the junction held 6 bases outside the gene matches. Written as DNA, the CDR3 is TGTGCCAGCAGCCGCGGGGGGCTCGGCAATGAGCAGTTCTTC. This translates into CASSRGGLGNEQFF.

The V call is TRBV5-1, the J call TRBJ2-7; D not certain. Trimming stripped 1 base from V and 3 bases from J, with 11 bases between. The CDR3 sequence is 14 residues long. The germline V gene encodes CDR1 SGHRS and CDR2 YFSETQ. CDR3 bases: TGCGCCAGCAGCTTGTCAGGTGGGCTCTACGAGCAGTACTTC. It is translated as CASSLSGGLYEQYF. Full variable domain (remainder filled in from reference TRBV5-1 and TRBJ2-7): KAGVTQTPRYLIKTRGQQVTLSCSPISGHRSVSWYQQTPGQGLQFLFEYFSETQRNKGNFPGRFSGRQFSNSRSEMNVSTLELGDSALYLCASSLSGGLYEQYFGPGTRLTVT.

The rearrangement links TRBV19 to TRBJ1-2; 8 bases map to TRBD1. Germline V lookup: CDR1 LNHDA, CDR2 SQIVND (reference sequence). This CDR3 has 14 amino acids. Trimming cost V 7 bases and J 4 bases; bases outside gene matches: 8. The CDR3 region has the DNA TGTGCCAGTACCCAAGGGACAGGTGGCTATGGCTACACCTTC. The encoded protein is CASTQGTGGYGYTF.

CDR3 in amino acids: CASSLGGYTF. CDR3 nucleotide sequence: TGTGCCAGCAGTTTGGGCGGCTACACCTTC. The chain employs TRBV28 and TRBJ1-2; D remains ambiguous. V was trimmed by 3 bases and J by 8 bases, leaving 4 bases between them. CDR3 length: 10 amino acids. The germline CDR1 and CDR2 sequences are MDHEN and SYDVKM.

The gene calls are TRBV7-2 and TRBJ1-1; D remains ambiguous. The CDR3 covers 13 residues. V shed 6 bases and J shed 10 bases, with 18 bases lying between them. Germline-derived CDR1 and CDR2 are SGHTA and FQGNSA. CDR3 in amino acids: CASRTLEEVLAFF. CDR3 nucleotide sequence: TGTGCCAGCAGGACCCTGGAAGAGGTGTTAGCTTTCTTT.

There are a few counts of this clone. This sequence joins TRBV15 and TRBJ1-5; D uncertain. V lost 2 bases to trimming and J lost 4 bases, with 12 bases between them. Germline V CDR1 and CDR2: LNHNV, YYDKDF (reference sequence). The CDR3 is made up of 15 amino acids. The CDR3, as DNA: TGTGCCACCAGCAGAATGCCGAGCCCTAATCAGCCCCAGCATTTT. Amino acids: CATSRMPSPNQPQHF.

This sequence joins TRBV29-1 and TRBJ1-2, with TRBD1 matching over 9 bases. The CDR3 length is 15 residues. The germline CDR1 and CDR2 sequences are SQVTM and ANQGSEA. The trim removed 7 bases at V and 6 bases at J, leaving 15 bases unmatched. The CDR3 DNA is TGCAGCGCCACCGGGACAGGGAGACTAAGCAATGGCTACACCTTC. It specifies CSATGTGRLSNGYTF.

V is TRBV7-6 and J is TRBJ2-1, with D possibly matching TRBD2 (5 bases). V lost 5 bases and J 12 bases, leaving 14 bases between the germline ends. The CDR3 is 12 amino acids. Germline V lookup: CDR1 SGHVS, CDR2 FNYEAQ. CDR3 amino acids: CASSQDSRRQFF. DNA of the CDR3: TGTGCCAGCAGCCAGGACTCGCGGAGGCAGTTCTTC.

This clone appeared a few times. The chain employs TRBV9 and TRBJ2-3, with a weak D call TRBD2 (5 bases). This CDR3 comprises 16 residues. The V gene lost 0 bases and the J gene lost 0 bases, with 11 bases spanning the gap. The germline V gene has CDR1 SGDLS and CDR2 YYNGEE. CDR3: CASSVEAAASTDTQYF. The CDR3 DNA reads as TGTGCCAGCAGCGTAGAAGCAGCGGCAAGCACAGATACGCAGTATTTT.

This chain uses TRBV7-9 with TRBJ2-3, with a tentative D call TRBD2 (6 bases). The V gene's germline CDR1 is SEHNR and CDR2 FQNEAQ (reference sequence). This CDR3 is built from 15 residues. Trimming shortened V by 5 bases and J by 6 bases, and 18 bases separated the two germline ends. CDR3 sequence reads: CASSPRGGRGDTQYF. The CDR3 DNA sequence: TGTGCCAGCAGCCCCCGTGGGGGGAGAGGCGATACGCAGTATTTT. The full variable domain, its missing parts supplied by reference TRBV7-9 and TRBJ2-3, is DTGVSQNPRHKITKRGQNVTFRCDPISEHNRLYWYRQTLGQGPEFLTYFQNEAQLEKSRLLSDRFSAERPKGSFSTLEIQRTEQGDSAMYLCASSPRGGRGDTQYFGPGTRLTVL.

This chain uses TRBV30 with TRBJ1-2, with no clear D. Germline V gives CDR1 GTSNPN, CDR2 SVGIG (reference sequence). The V end was cut by 0 bases, the J end by 4 bases, with 15 bases between. The CDR3 extends over 15 amino acids. For the CDR3, the DNA is TGTGCCTGGAGTGTAAAGGTTGGAGGTGGCTATGGCTACACCTTC. Amino acid sequence: CAWSVKVGGGYGYTF. The full variable domain, rest sourced from reference TRBV30 and TRBJ1-2, is SQTIHQWPATLVQPVGSPLSLECTVEGTSNPNLYWYRQAAGRGLQLLFYSVGIGQISSEVPQNLSASRPQDRQFILSSKKLLLSDSGFYLCAWSVKVGGGYGYTFGSGTRLTVV.

Only a few counts were recorded for this clone. The chain recombines TRBV7-2 with TRBJ1-1; D is unresolved. Germline V lookup: CDR1 SGHTA, CDR2 FQGNSA. V lost 8 bases to trimming and J lost 2 bases, with 15 bases between them. The CDR3 is 14 amino acids. The CDR3 DNA is TGTGCCAGCTTTCCTACCGGGAGCAACACTGAAGCTTTCTTT. Its protein is CASFPTGSNTEAFF. Combining the CDR3 with reference TRBV7-2 and TRBJ1-1 gives the whole variable domain GAGVSQSPSNKVTEKGKDVELRCDPISGHTALYWYRQSLGQGLEFLIYFQGNSAPDKSGLPSDRFSAERTGGSVSTLTIQRTQQEDSAVYLCASFPTGSNTEAFFGQGTRLTVV.

This clone appeared a few times. This CDR3 is CASKRLGGGTDTQYF. CDR3 bases: TGTGCCAGCAAGAGGCTAGGGGGCGGGACAGATACGCAGTATTTT. The chain links TRBV6-1 to TRBJ2-3; 7 positions match TRBD1. Germline V CDR1 and CDR2: MNHNS, SASEGT. Trimming at V came to 7 bases and at J to 3 bases, leaving 10 bases not matched to a gene. The length of the CDR3 is 15 residues.

This rearrangement joins TRBV29-1 to TRBJ2-7, with 11 positions matching TRBD2. CDR1 is SQVTM, CDR2 ANQGSEA, per germline. The CDR3 is made up of 14 amino acids. V trimming: 3 bases; J trimming: 2 bases; junction bases outside the gene matches: 3. The CDR3: CSVDASGGPYEQYF. The CDR3 DNA sequence: TGCAGCGTTGATGCTAGCGGGGGGCCCTACGAGCAGTACTTC.

J is TRBJ1-2 and V is TRBV2; possible D gene TRBD1, 5 bases. In germline, CDR1 is SNHLY, CDR2 FYNNEI. This CDR3 has 14 residues. V shed 6 bases and J shed 7 bases, with 18 bases lying between them. Here the CDR3 reads CASSWDGRWIGYTF. CDR3 coding DNA: TGTGCCAGCAGCTGGGACGGGAGGTGGATTGGCTACACCTTC. Drawing the rest from reference TRBV2 and TRBJ1-2, the complete variable domain is EPEVTQTPSHQVTQMGQEVILRCVPISNHLYFYWYRQILGQKVEFLVSFYNNEISEKSEIFDDQFSVERPDGSNFTLKIRSTKLEDSAMYFCASSWDGRWIGYTFGSGTRLTVV.

The V and J genes are TRBV2 and TRBJ1-5, with unresolved D. V dropped 4 bases and J dropped 4 bases, with 14 bases sitting between them. CDR1 and CDR2 from the germline V gene are SNHLY and FYNNEI. The CDR3 contains 15 residues. CDR3 sequence reads: CASSVGGRTNQPQHF. As DNA, the CDR3 is TGTGCCAGCAGTGTAGGAGGGCGTACTAATCAGCCCCAGCATTTT.

As to this clone: An end of the junction does not agree with germline; a read error may underlie this. The chain employs TRBV5-6 and TRBJ1-2; D is uncertain. Germline assignment: CDR1 SGHDT and CDR2 YYEEEE. The CDR3 has 14 residues. CDR3 sequence reads: CASRLDDTSNGYTF. CDR3 nucleotide sequence: TGTGCCAGCAGATTGGACGACACGTCCAATGGCTACACCTTC. The entire variable domain, with the rest obtained from reference TRBV5-6 and TRBJ1-2, is as follows: DAGVTQSPTHLIKTRGQQVTLRCSPKSGHDTVSWYQQALGQGPQFIFQYYEEEERQRGNFPDRFSGHQFPNYSSELNVNALLLGDSALYLCASRLDDTSNGYTFGSGTRLTVV.

V and J are TRBV7-2 and TRBJ2-5; D might be TRBD2 (6 bases). Trimming pared 0 bases from V and 1 base from J, leaving 9 bases between. The CDR3 spans 15 residues. In germline, CDR1 is SGHTA, CDR2 FQGNSA. The CDR3 nucleotides read TGTGCCAGCAGCTTAGCGGGAGGAGCCCAAGAGACCCAGTACTTC. This codes for CASSLAGGAQETQYF.

This clone was picked up a small number of times. The chain is built from TRBV9 and TRBJ1-5, with TRBD1 matching 9 bases. The CDR3 consists of 14 residues. Germline loops: CDR1 SGDLS, CDR2 YYNGEE. J was trimmed by 4 bases and V by 4 bases; bases with no gene match: 3. CDR3 loop: CASSHDRGNQPQHF. CDR3 in DNA: TGTGCCAGCAGCCACGACAGGGGGAATCAGCCCCAGCATTTT.

This clone was counted between two and nine times. This sequence joins TRBV4-3 and TRBJ2-1, with D maybe TRBD1 (6 bases). The CDR3 spans 18 residues. Germline V gene data show CDR1 as LGHNA and CDR2 as YSLEER. V was shortened by 0 bases and J by 2 bases, with 17 bases between the two germline ends. CDR3 sequence reads: CASSQDLRGSGTYNEQFF. For the CDR3, the DNA is TGCGCCAGCAGCCAAGATCTGAGGGGGAGTGGGACCTACAATGAGCAGTTCTTC.

The chain has TRBV19 and TRBJ2-7, with TRBD2 matching 7 bases. CDR1 is LNHDA and CDR2 is SQIVND in the germline V gene (reference sequence). CDR3 length: 14 residues. V shed 5 bases, J shed 1 base, and the junction held 5 bases outside the gene matches. The CDR3 region is CASSLRETSYEQYF. CDR3 nucleotide sequence: TGTGCCAGTAGTTTGCGGGAGACATCCTACGAGCAGTACTTC.

This clone was recorded a few times. This chain uses TRBV25-1 with TRBJ1-1, with a weak D call TRBD1 (5 bases). This CDR3 contains 14 residues. The germline V gene encodes CDR1 MGHDK and CDR2 SYGVNS. V lost 0 bases to trimming and J lost 1 base, with 6 bases between them. Here the CDR3 reads CASSEYQGNTEAFF. The CDR3, as DNA: TGTGCCAGCAGTGAATACCAGGGGAACACTGAAGCTTTCTTT.

The table lists this clone with a few counts. The gene calls are TRBV18 and TRBJ2-3, with TRBD2 matching 7 bases. The CDR3 spans 14 residues. Trimming at V came to 2 bases and at J to 2 bases, leaving 1 base not matched to a gene. Looked up from germline, CDR1 is KGHSH and CDR2 is LQKENI. The CDR3 nucleotides read TGTGCCAGCTCACCAGGGAGGGTCACAGATACGCAGTATTTT. Protein: CASSPGRVTDTQYF.

This clone came up many times. The rearrangement links TRBV18 to TRBJ1-5, with D maybe TRBD1 (5 bases). Germline assignment: CDR1 KGHSH and CDR2 LQKENI. The CDR3 sequence is 15 residues long. V was pared by 2 bases and J by 3 bases, with 11 bases between. CDR3 protein: CASSPRGSINQPQHF. For the CDR3, the DNA is TGTGCCAGCTCACCAAGGGGCAGTATCAATCAGCCCCAGCATTTT.

This clone came up a few times. The chain links TRBV5-1 to TRBJ2-5; 8 positions match TRBD2. Germline V gene data show CDR1 as SGHRS and CDR2 as YFSETQ. The length of the CDR3 is 14 residues. The junction had 2 bases not matched to a gene; V was cut back by 2 bases and J by 2 bases. CDR3 protein: CASSFTSGQETQYF. In DNA, the CDR3 is TGCGCCAGCAGCTTCACTAGCGGACAAGAGACCCAGTACTTC.